This TCR beta chain was sequenced for a study of blood T cell repertoires in COVID-19 (dated by TCRdb to the early 2020s). Context from the whole study: Samples from collaborators originated in the United States, Italy and Spain and spanned both the acute and convalescent phases of COVID-19. The sample metadata nearly always contained a de-identified subject ID, COVID-19 status, age in years and sex. The prospective study material was composed of cDNA or gDNA derived from T cells, B-cell-depleted T cells, or PBMCs. A freely available public database, intended as a resource for researchers studying the immune response to SARS-CoV-2, is where the repertoires were released. Where HLA class I and class II types were available, the types were taken from metadata supplied by the sample provider, not from assay-based typing. Samples came from the ongoing ImmuneRACE study (first 160 participants) plus 1,254 subjects from 6 global collaborators. Deeply sampled blood TCRbeta repertoires from subjects exposed to, actively infected with, or recovered from COVID-19 were included in the dataset. The study at large found these results: How much clinical and demographic metadata was included differed by source and by participant, and the metadata was provided uncurated.

Trimming leaves V shorter by 2 bases and J shorter by 2 bases, with the junction holding 13 bases beyond the gene matches. The CDR3 has 20 amino acids, counting the end cysteine and phenylalanine. Only the CDR3 region is kept as DNA, spanning 60 bases read in frame from base 1. The germline V gene sets CDR1 to SGHTS and CDR2 to YDEGEE. Whole blood was collected in K2EDTA tubes by collaborating institutions according to the institutions' own protocols. For TCRbeta analysis, collaborator samples were shipped as frozen whole blood, as isolated PBMCs, or as DNA extracted from either sample type. As concerns this clone: Its antigen specificity is not known. Per-nucleotide qualities are absent, and no much larger clonotype sits a single base away.

TCRbeta CDR3 regions were amplified from genomic DNA by means of the immunoSEQ Assay, a bias-controlled multiplex PCR. The source study handled its data this way. Within the assay, amplification of reference gene primers was used to estimate how many nucleated cells each sample contained. To quantify the absolute abundance of each unique TCRbeta CDR3 rearrangement, sequence reads were collapsed and filtered. For each sample, productive Simpson clonality was calculated as the square root of Simpson's diversity index across productive rearrangements. TCRdb took this table from immuneACCESS and kept in-frame rearrangements with V and J called. Such tables lack part of the clones; where checked against another copy, unresolved V genes explain under half of the gap, and the rest is unexplained. That table supplies the V and J calls and clone size; D and trimming were determined from the DNA. For this sample the table gives around 250,000 clones, of which about 87% were detected only once. The top ten clones comprise under 9% of the sample.

The rearrangement joined TRBV5-8 to TRBJ2-4, and TRBD2 matches 13 of the central bases. Sequencing was carried out using peripheral blood. The source of this sequence is a woman aged 70-85 years with active or convalescent COVID-19. CDR3 protein: CASSFPRLAGGPTTKNIQYF. The DNA sequence is as follows: TGTGCCAGCAGCTTTCCCCGACTAGCGGGGGGCCCCACGACCAAAAACATTCAGTACTTC.